One TCR beta chain is described in this entry. TCRdb's copy holds only in-frame clones and misses some; the assay was immunoSEQ multiplex PCR. The data hold 150,000 to 200,000 clones, with about 92% observed a single time. V was cut by 0 bases and J by 7 bases, with 10 bases left in between. The CDR3 has 13 residues. Germline loops: CDR1 SGHRS, CDR2 YFSETQ. These data originate in a study of T cell responses to AZD1222 COVID-19 vaccine. Sequences were derived from peripheral blood, sampled on day 0 of AZD1222 vaccination. This receptor was taken from an adult in good health. V and J are TRBV5-1 and TRBJ1-2; D uncertain. Here the CDR3 DNA reads TGCGCCAGCAGCTTGGGGTCAGAGCCTGGCTACACCTTC. It yields the protein CASSLGSEPGYTF.